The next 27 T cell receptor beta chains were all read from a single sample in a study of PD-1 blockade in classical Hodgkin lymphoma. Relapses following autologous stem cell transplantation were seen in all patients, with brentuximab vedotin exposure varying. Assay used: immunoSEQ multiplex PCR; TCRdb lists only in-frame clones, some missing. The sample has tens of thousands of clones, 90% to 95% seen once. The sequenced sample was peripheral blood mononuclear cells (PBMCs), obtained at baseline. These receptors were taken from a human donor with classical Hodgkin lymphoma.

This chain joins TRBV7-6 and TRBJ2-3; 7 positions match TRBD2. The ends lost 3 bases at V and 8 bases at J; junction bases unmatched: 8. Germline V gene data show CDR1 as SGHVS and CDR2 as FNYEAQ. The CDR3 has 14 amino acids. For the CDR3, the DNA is TGTGCCAGCAGCTTCCCGACTAGCTCGGGTACGCAGTATTTT. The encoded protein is CASSFPTSSGTQYF. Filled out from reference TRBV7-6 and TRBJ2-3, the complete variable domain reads GAGVSQSPRYKVTKRGQDVALRCDPISGHVSLYWYRQALGQGPEFLTYFNYEAQQDKSGLPNDRFSAERPEGSISTLTIQRTEQRDSAMYRCASSFPTSSGTQYFGPGTRLTVL.

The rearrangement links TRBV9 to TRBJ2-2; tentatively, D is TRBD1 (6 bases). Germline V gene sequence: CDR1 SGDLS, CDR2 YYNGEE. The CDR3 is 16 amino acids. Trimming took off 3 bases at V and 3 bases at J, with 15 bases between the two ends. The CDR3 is CASSGEQGFYTGELFF. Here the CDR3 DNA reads TGTGCCAGCAGCGGAGAACAGGGTTTCTACACCGGGGAGCTGTTTTTT.

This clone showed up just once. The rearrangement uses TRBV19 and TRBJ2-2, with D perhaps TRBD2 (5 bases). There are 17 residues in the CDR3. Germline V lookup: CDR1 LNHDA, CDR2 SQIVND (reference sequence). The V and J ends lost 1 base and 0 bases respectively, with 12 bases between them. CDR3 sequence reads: CASSIVDWESNTGELFF. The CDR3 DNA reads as TGTGCCAGTAGTATAGTGGATTGGGAGTCGAACACCGGGGAGCTGTTTTTT.

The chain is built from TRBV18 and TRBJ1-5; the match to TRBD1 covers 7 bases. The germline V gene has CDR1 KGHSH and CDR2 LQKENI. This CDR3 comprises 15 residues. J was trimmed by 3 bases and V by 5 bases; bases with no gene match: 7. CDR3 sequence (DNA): TGTGCCAGCTCAAAAGGGACAGCTACCAATCAGCCCCAGCATTTT. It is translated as CASSKGTATNQPQHF.

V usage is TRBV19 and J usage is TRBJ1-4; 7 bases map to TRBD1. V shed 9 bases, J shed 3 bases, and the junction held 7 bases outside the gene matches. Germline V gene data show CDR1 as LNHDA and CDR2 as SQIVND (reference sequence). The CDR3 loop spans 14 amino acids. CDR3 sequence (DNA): TGTGCCAGCTCCGGACAGGCTTCTAATGAAAAACTGTTTTTT. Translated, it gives CASSGQASNEKLFF. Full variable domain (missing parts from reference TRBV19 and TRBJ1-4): DGGITQSPKYLFRKEGQNVTLSCEQNLNHDAMYWYRQDPGQGLRLIYYSQIVNDFQKGDIAEGYSVSREKKESFPLTVTSAQKNPTAFYLCASSGQASNEKLFFGSGTQLSVL.

The chain's CDR3 is CASSLREGMGFEQYF. The CDR3 bases are TGTGCCAGCAGCTTACGGGAGGGGATGGGGTTCGAGCAGTACTTC. The chain combines TRBV11-2 with TRBJ2-7; 8 bases match TRBD2. CDR3 size: 15 residues. Losses at the gene ends were 2 bases for V and 6 bases for J; bases not matched to a gene: 9. The germline gives CDR1 SGHAT, CDR2 FQNNGV.

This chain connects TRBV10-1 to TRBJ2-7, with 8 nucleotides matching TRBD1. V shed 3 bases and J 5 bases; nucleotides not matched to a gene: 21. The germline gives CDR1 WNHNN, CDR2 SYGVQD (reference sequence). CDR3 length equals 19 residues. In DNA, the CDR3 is TGCGCCAGCAGTGATCCGGAGGACAGGTGCTGGACAGGGTTCGACGAGCAGTACTTC. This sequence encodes CASSDPEDRCWTGFDEQYF.

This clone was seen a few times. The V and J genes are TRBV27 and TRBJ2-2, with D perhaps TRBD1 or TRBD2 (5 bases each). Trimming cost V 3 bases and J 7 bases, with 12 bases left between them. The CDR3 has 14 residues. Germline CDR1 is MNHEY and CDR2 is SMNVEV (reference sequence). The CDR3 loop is CASSLVGVGGELFF. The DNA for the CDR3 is TGTGCCAGCAGTTTGGTGGGGGTTGGCGGGGAGCTGTTTTTT.

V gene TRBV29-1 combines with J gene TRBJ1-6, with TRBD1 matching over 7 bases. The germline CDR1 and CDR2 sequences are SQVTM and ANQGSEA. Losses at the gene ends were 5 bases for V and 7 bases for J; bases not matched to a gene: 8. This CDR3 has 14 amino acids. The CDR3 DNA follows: TGCAGCGTTAGACAGGGCCAGGGGAATTCACCCCTCCACTTT. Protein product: CSVRQGQGNSPLHF.

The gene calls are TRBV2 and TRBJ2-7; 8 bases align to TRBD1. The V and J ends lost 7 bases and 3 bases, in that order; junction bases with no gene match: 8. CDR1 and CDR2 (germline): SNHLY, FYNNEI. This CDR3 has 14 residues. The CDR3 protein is CASKALTGGYEQYF. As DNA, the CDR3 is TGTGCCAGCAAAGCTCTAACAGGGGGCTACGAGCAGTACTTC.

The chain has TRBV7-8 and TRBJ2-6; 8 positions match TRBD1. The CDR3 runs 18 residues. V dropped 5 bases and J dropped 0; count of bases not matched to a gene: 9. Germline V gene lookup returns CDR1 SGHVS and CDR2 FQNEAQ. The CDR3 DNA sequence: TGTGCCAGCAGCCCGATGGGACAGGCCCTCTCTGGGGCCAACGTCCTGACTTTC. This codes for CASSPMGQALSGANVLTF.

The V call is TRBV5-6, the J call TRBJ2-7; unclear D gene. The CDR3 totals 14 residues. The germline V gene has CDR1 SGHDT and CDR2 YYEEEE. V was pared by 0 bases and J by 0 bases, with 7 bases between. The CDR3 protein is CASSLGSSSYEQYF. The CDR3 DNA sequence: TGTGCCAGCAGCTTGGGAAGTAGCTCCTACGAGCAGTACTTC.

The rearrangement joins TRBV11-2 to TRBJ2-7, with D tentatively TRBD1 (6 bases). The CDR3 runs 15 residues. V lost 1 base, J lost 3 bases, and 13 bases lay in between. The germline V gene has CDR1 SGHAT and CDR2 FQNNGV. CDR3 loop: CASSLGGTGIYEQYF. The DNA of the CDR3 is TGTGCCAGCAGCTTAGGCGGTACAGGGATCTACGAGCAGTACTTC.

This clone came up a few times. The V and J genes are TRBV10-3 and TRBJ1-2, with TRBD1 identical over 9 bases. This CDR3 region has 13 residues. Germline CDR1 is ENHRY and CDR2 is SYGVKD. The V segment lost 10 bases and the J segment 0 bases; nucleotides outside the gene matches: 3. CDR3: CATWTGANYGYTF. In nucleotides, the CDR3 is TGTGCCACCTGGACAGGGGCTAACTATGGCTACACCTTC.

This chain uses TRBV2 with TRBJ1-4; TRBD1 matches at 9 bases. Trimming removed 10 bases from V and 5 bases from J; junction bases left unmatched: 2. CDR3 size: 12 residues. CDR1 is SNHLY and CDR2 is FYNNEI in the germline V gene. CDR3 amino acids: CATGTGNEKLFF. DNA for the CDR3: TGTGCCACCGGGACAGGGAATGAAAAACTGTTTTTT. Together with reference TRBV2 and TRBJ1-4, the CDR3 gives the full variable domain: EPEVTQTPSHQVTQMGQEVILRCVPISNHLYFYWYRQILGQKVEFLVSFYNNEISEKSEIFDDQFSVERPDGSNFTLKIRSTKLEDSAMYFCATGTGNEKLFFGSGTQLSVL.

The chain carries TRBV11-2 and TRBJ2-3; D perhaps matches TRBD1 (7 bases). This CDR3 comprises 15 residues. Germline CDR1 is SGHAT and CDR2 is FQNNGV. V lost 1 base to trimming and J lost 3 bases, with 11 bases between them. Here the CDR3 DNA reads TGTGCCAGCAGCTTAGCAGGGGGAGGTACAGATACGCAGTATTTT. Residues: CASSLAGGGTDTQYF.

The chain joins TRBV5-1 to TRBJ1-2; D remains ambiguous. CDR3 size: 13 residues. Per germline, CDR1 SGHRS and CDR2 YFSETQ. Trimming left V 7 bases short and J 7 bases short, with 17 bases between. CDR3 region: CASSHGREAGYTF. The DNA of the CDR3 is TGCGCCAGCTCTCACGGGAGGGAGGCTGGCTACACCTTC.

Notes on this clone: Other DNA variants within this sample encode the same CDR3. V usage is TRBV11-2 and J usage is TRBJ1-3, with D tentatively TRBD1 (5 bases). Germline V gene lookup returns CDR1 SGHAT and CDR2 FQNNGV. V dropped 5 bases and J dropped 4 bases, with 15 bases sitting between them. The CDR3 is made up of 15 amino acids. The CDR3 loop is CASSPLGTAGNTIYF. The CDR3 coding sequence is TGTGCCAGCAGCCCACTGGGGACCGCAGGAAACACCATATATTTT.

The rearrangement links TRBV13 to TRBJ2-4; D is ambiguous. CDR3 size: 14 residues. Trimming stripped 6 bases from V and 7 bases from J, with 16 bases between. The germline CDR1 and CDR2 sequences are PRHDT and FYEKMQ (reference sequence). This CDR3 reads CASRGQPHWNIQYF. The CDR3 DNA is TGTGCCAGCAGGGGCCAGCCCCATTGGAACATTCAGTACTTC.

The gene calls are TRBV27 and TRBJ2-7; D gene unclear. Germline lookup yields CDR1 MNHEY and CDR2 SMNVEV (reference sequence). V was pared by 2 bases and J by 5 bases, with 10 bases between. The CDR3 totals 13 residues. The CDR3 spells CASSLSQNNEQYF. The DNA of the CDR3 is TGTGCCAGCAGTTTAAGTCAGAATAACGAGCAGTACTTC.

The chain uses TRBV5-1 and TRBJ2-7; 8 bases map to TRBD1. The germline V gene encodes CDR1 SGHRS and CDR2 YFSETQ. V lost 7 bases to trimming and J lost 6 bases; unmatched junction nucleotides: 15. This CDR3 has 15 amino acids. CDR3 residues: CASSSAGTGGIEQYF. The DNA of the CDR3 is TGCGCCAGCTCTAGCGCAGGGACAGGTGGCATCGAGCAGTACTTC.

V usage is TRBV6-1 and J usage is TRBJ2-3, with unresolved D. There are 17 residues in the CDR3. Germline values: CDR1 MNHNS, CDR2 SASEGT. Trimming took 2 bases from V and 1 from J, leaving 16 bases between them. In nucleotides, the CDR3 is TGTGCCAGCAGTGAAAAGATTAATCATAGGGGCACAGATACGCAGTATTTT. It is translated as CASSEKINHRGTDTQYF.

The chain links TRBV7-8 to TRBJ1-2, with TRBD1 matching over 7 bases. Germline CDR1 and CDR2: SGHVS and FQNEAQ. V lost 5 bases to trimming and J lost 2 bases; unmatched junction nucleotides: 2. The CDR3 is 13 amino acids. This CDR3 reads CASSPGQNYGYTF. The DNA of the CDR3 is TGTGCCAGCAGCCCGGGACAGAACTATGGCTACACCTTC.

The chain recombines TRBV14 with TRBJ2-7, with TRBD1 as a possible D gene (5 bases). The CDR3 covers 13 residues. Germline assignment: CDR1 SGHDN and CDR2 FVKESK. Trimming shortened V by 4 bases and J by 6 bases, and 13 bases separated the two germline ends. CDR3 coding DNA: TGTGCCAGCAGCCGGACAACGACGGGCGAGCAGTACTTC. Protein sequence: CASSRTTTGEQYF. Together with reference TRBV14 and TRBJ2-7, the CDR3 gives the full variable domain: EAGVTQFPSHSVIEKGQTVTLRCDPISGHDNLYWYRRVMGKEIKFLLHFVKESKQDESGMPNNRFLAERTGGTYSTLKVQPAELEDSGVYFCASSRTTTGEQYFGPGTRLTVT.

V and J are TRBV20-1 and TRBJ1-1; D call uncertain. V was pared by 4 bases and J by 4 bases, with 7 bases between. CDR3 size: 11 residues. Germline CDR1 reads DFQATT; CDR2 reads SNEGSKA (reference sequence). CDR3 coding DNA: TGCAGTGCTAACGGGCCCACTGAAGCTTTCTTT. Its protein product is CSANGPTEAFF.

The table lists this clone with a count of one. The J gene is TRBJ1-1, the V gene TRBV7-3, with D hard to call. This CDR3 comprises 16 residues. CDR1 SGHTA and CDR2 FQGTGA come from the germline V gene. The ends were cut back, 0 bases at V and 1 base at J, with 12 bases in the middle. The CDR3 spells CASSLTAASWNTEAFF. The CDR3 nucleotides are TGTGCCAGCAGCTTAACGGCGGCTAGCTGGAACACTGAAGCTTTCTTT.

The CDR3 loop reads CASSQDPGWTQYF. The CDR3 DNA reads as TGCGCCAGCAGCCAAGATCCAGGGTGGACCCAGTACTTC. The V and J genes are TRBV4-3 and TRBJ2-5; a weak D match, TRBD1 (5 bases). CDR3 size: 13 residues. Germline V gene sequence: CDR1 LGHNA, CDR2 YSLEER. Deletions cut 0 bases from V and 7 bases from J, with 9 bases between.